The sequence of this T cell receptor beta chain was determined in a study of CD8+ T cells in alopecia areata. Study as a whole: Treated patients swallowed 5 to 10 mg of oral tofacitinib twice daily. A 6-month off-drug phase came after tofacitinib, which had lasted 6 to 18 months.

Patients with alopecia areata provided lesional scalp punch biopsies as well as peripheral blood. As for this clone: Its antigen is not known.

Whole-study findings and limits: Lesional scalp displayed greater clonality than normal scalp, most notably in alopecia totalis/universalis. Scalp sequencing also captures normal skin's resident alphabeta T cells.

The CDR3 is 14 residues long. Germline V lookup: CDR1 MDHEN, CDR2 SYDVKM. The germline V and J ends were trimmed by 3 bases and 2 bases, with 8 bases remaining between them. cDNA reverse transcribed from extracted RNA served as the sequencing template. Sequencing was performed with immunoSEQ multiplex PCR; in TCRdb, only in-frame clones are kept and a portion is missing. The repertoire consists of about 12,000 clones, with more than 50% occurring once and the leading ten covering 13%. The clonotype was recovered from a human donor with alopecia areata. Source material: skin. V usage is TRBV28 and J usage is TRBJ2-1, with D unclear. The CDR3 nucleotides read TGTGCCAGCAGTTTTGCCTACCCCTACAATGAGCAGTTCTTC. Protein: CASSFAYPYNEQFF.